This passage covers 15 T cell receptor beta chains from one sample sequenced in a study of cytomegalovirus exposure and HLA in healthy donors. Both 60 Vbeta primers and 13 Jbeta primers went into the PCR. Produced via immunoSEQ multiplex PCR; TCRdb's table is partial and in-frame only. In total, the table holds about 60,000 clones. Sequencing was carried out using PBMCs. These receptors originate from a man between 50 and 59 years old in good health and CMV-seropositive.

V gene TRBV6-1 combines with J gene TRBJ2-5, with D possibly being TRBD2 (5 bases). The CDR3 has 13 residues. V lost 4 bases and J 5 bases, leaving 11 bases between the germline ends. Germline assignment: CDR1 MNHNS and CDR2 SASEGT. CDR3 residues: CASSGTGGETQYF. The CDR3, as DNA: TGTGCCAGCAGTGGGACGGGCGGGGAGACCCAGTACTTC.

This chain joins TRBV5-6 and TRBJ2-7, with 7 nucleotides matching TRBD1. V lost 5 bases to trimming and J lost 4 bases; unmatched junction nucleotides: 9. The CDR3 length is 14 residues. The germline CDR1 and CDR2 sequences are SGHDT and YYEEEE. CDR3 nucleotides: TGTGCCAGCAGTTCCCTCGACAGGGAATACGAGCAGTACTTC. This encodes CASSSLDREYEQYF.

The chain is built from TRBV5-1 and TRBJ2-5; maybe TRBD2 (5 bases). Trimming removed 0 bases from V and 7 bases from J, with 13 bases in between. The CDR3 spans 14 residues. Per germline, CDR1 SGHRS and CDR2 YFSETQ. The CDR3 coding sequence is TGCGCCAGCAGCTTGGAGACCGGGGTGGTGACCCAGTACTTC. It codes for CASSLETGVVTQYF. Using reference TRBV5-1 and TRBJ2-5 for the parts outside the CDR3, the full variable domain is KAGVTQTPRYLIKTRGQQVTLSCSPISGHRSVSWYQQTPGQGLQFLFEYFSETQRNKGNFPGRFSGRQFSNSRSEMNVSTLELGDSALYLCASSLETGVVTQYFGPGTRLLVL.

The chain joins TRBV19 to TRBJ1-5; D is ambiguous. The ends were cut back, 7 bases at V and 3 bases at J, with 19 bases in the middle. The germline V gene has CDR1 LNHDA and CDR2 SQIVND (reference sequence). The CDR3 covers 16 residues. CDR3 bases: TGTGCCAGTAAACAACAGCTACACAGTCACAATCAGCCCCAGCATTTT. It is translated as CASKQQLHSHNQPQHF. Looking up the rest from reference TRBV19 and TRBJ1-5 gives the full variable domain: DGGITQSPKYLFRKEGQNVTLSCEQNLNHDAMYWYRQDPGQGLRLIYYSQIVNDFQKGDIAEGYSVSREKKESFPLTVTSAQKNPTAFYLCASKQQLHSHNQPQHFGDGTRLSIL.

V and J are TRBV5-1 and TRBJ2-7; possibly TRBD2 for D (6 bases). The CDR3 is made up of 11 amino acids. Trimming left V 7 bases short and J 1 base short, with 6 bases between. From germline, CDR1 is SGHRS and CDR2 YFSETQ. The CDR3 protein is CASGGSYEQYF. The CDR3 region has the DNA TGCGCCAGCGGAGGGTCCTACGAGCAGTACTTC.

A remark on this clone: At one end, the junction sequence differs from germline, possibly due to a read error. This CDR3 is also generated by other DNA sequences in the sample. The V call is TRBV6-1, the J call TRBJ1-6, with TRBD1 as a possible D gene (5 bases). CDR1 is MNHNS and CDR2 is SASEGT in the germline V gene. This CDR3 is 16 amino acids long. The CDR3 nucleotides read TGTGCCAGCAGTGAAGCCCCTCCCCGGGGGAATTCACCTCTCCACTTT. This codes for CASSEAPPRGNSPLHF.

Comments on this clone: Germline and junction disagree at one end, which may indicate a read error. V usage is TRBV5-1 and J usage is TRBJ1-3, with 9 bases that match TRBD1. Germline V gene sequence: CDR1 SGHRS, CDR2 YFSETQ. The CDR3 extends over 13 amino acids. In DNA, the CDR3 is TGCGCCAGGACAGGGGGTTGTGGAAACAACATATATTTT. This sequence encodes CARTGGCGNNIYF.

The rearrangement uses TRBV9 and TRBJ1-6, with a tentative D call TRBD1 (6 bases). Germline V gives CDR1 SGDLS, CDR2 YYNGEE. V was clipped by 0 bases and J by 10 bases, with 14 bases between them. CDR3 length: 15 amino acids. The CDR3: CASSVGGAGASPLHF. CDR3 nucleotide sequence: TGTGCCAGCAGCGTAGGAGGGGCAGGGGCCTCACCCCTCCACTTT.

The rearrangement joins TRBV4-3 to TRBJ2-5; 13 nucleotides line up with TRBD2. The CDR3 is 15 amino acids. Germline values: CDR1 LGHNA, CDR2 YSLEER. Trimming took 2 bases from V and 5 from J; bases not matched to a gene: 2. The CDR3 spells CASSQKGLAGETQYF. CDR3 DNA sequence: TGCGCCAGCAGCCAAAAGGGACTAGCGGGGGAGACCCAGTACTTC.

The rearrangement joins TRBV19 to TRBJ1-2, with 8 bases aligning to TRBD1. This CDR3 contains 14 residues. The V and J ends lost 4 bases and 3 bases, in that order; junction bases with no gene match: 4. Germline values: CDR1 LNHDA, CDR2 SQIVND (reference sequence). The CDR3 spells CASSTDREDYGYTF. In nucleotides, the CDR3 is TGTGCCAGTAGTACGGACAGGGAGGACTATGGCTACACCTTC.

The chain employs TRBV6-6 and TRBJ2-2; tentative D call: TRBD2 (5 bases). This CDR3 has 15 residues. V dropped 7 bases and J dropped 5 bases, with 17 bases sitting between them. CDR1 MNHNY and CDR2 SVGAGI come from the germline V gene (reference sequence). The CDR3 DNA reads TGTGCCAGCAAAGGCGGCTCAAGGGAGACCGGGGAGCTGTTTTTT. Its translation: CASKGGSRETGELFF.

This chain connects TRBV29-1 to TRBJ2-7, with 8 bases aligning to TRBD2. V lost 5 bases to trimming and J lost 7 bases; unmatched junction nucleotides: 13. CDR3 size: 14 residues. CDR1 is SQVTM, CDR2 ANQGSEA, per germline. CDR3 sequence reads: CSVKVRSGSGEQYF. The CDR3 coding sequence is TGCAGCGTTAAGGTGAGAAGCGGGAGTGGGGAGCAGTACTTC.

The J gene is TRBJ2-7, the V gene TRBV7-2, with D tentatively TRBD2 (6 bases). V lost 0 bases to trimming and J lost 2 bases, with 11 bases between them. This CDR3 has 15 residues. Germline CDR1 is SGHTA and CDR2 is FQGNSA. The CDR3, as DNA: TGTGCCAGCAGCTTAGCGGGGGGATTCGCCTACGAGCAGTACTTC. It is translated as CASSLAGGFAYEQYF. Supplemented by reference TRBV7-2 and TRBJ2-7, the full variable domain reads GAGVSQSPSNKVTEKGKDVELRCDPISGHTALYWYRQSLGQGLEFLIYFQGNSAPDKSGLPSDRFSAERTGGSVSTLTIQRTQQEDSAVYLCASSLAGGFAYEQYFGPGTRLTVT.

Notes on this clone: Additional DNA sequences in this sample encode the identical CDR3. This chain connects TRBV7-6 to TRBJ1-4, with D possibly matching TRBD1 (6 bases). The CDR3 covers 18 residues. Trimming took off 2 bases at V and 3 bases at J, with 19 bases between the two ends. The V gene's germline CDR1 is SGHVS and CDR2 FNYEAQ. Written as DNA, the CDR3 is TGTGCCAGCAGCTTATATATCCAGGGGCCACACGCTAATGAAAAACTGTTTTTT. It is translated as CASSLYIQGPHANEKLFF.

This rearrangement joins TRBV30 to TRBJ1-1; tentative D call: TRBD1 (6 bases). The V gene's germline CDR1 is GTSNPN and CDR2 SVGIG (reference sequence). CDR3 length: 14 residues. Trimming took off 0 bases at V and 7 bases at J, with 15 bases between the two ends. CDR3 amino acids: CAWSVPGGAGEAFF. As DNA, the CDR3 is TGTGCCTGGAGTGTACCGGGGGGCGCGGGTGAAGCTTTCTTT. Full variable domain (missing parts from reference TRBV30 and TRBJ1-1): SQTIHQWPATLVQPVGSPLSLECTVEGTSNPNLYWYRQAAGRGLQLLFYSVGIGQISSEVPQNLSASRPQDRQFILSSKKLLLSDSGFYLCAWSVPGGAGEAFFGQGTRLTVV.